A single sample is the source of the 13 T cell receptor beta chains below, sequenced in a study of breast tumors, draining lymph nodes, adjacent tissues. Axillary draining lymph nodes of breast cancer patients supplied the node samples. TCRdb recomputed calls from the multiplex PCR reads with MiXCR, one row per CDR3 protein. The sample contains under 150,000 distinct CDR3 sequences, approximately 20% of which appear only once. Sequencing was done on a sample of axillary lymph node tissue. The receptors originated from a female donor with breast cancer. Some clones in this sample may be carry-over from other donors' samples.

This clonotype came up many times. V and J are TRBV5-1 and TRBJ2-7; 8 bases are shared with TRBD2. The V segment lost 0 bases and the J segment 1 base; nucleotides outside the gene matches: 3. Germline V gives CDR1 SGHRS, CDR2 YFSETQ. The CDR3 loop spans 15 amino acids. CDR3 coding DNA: TGCGCCAGCAGCTTGGGCGGGGGGAAGTCCTACGAGCAGTACTTC. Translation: CASSLGGGKSYEQYF. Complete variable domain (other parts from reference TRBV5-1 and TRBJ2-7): KAGVTQTPRYLIKTRGQQVTLSCSPISGHRSVSWYQQTPGQGLQFLFEYFSETQRNKGNFPGRFSGRQFSNSRSEMNVSTLELGDSALYLCASSLGGGKSYEQYFGPGTRLTVT.

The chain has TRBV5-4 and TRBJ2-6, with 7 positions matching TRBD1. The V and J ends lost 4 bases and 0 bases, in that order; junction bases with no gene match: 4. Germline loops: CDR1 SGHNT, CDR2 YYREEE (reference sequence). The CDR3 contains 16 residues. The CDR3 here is CASSRGGDSGANVLTF. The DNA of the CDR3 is TGTGCCAGCAGCAGAGGGGGCGACTCTGGGGCCAACGTCCTGACTTTC.

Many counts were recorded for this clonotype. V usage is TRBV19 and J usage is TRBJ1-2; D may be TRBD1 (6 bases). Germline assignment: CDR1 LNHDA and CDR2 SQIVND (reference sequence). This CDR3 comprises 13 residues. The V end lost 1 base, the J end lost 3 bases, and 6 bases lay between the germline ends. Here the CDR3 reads CASSIGTDYGYTF. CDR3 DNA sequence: TGTGCCAGTAGTATAGGGACAGACTATGGCTACACCTTC. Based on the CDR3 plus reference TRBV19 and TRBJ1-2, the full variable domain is DGGITQSPKYLFRKEGQNVTLSCEQNLNHDAMYWYRQDPGQGLRLIYYSQIVNDFQKGDIAEGYSVSREKKESFPLTVTSAQKNPTAFYLCASSIGTDYGYTFGSGTRLTVV.

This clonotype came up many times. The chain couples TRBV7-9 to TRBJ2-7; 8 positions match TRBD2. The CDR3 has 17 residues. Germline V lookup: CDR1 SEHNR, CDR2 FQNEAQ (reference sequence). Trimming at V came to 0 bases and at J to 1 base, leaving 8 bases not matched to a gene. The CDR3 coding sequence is TGTGCCAGCAGCTTAGCGGCGGGGGGAGGAGGGTCCTACGAGCAGTACTTC. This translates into CASSLAAGGGGSYEQYF.

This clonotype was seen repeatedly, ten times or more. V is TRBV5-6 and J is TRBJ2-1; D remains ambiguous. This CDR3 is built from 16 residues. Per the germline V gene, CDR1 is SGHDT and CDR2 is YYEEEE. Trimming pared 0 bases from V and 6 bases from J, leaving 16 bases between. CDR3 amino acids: CASSLADRVQPNEQFF. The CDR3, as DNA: TGTGCCAGCAGCTTGGCCGATAGGGTTCAGCCCAATGAGCAGTTCTTC.

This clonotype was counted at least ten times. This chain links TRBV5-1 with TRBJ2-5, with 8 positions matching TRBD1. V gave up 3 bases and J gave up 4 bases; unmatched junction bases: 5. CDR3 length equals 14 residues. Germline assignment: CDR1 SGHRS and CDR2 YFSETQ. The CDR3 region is CASSSFGQGETQYF. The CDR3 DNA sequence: TGCGCCAGCAGCTCATTCGGACAGGGAGAGACCCAGTACTTC.

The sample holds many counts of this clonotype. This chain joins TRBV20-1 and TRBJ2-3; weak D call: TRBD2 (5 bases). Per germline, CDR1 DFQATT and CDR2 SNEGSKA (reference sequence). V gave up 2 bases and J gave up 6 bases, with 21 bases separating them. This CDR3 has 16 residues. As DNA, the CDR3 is TGCAGTGCTAGACCACCCGAAAGCGGACTTCGGGATACGCAGTATTTT. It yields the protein CSARPPESGLRDTQYF.

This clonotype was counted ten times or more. CDR3 nucleotides: TGCAGTGCTAGAGGGGACAGAGCGAACACCGGGGAGCTGTTTTTT. This gives the protein CSARGDRANTGELFF. The chain uses TRBV20-1 and TRBJ2-2, with 7 bases fitting TRBD1. Germline trimming cut 1 base from V and 0 bases from J; bases unmatched to any gene: 2. This CDR3 has 15 residues. Germline assignment: CDR1 DFQATT and CDR2 SNEGSKA (reference sequence).

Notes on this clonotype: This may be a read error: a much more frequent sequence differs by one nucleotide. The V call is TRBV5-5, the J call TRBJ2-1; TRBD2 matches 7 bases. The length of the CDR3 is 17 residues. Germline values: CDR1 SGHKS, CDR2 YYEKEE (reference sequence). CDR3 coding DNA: TGTGCCAGCAGTCCACGGTCAGCGGGACTGGGGTACAGTGAGCAGTTCTTC. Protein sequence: CASSPRSAGLGYSEQFF. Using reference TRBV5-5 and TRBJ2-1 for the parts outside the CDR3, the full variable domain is DAGVTQSPTHLIKTRGQQVTLRCSPISGHKSVSWYQQVLGQGPQFIFQYYEKEERGRGNFPDRFSARQFPNYSSELNVNALLLGDSALYLCASSPRSAGLGYSEQFFGPGTRLTVL.

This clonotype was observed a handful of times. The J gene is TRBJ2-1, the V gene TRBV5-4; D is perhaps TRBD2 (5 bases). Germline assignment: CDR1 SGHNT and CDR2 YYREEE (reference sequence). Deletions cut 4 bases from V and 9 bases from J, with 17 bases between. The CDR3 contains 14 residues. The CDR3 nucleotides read TGTGCCAGCAGCGTCGGGATTCAACGCGGTGAGCAGTTCTTC. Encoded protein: CASSVGIQRGEQFF.

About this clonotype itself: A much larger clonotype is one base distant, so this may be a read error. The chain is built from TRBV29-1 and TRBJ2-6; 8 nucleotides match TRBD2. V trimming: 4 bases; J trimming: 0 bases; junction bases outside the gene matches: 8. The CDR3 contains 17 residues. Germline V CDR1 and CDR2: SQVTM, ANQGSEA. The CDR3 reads CSVGGRGGYSGANVLTF. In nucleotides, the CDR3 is TGCAGCGTTGGCGGCCGGGGGGGGTACTCTGGGGCCAACGTCCTGACTTTC.

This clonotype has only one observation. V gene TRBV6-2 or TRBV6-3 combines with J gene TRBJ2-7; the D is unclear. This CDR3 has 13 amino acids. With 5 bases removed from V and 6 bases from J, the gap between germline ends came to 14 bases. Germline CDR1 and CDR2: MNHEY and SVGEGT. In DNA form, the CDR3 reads TGTGCCAGCAGTAGCGTTCTTATCGGCGAGCAGTACTTC. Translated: CASSSVLIGEQYF.

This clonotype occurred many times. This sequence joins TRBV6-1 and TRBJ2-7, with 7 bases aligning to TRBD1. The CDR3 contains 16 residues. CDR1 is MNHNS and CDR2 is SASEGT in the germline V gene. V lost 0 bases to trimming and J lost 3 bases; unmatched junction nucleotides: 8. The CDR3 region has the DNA TGTGCCAGCAGTGAAGCAGGGGGACAGAAATACTACGAGCAGTACTTC. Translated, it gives CASSEAGGQKYYEQYF.